The 2 T cell receptor beta chains in this list originate from one sample, sequenced in a study of shared clonotypes between healthy human individuals. Using immunoSEQ multiplex PCR, the repertoire was profiled, and TCRdb retains in-frame clones only, with some absent. The profile shows over 1.5 million clones, 95% to 99% of them singletons. Sequencing was done on a sample of naive CD4+ T cells sorted from blood. Subset indicated: CD45RA+ positively selected. Receptors were obtained from a man between 25 and 39 years old in good health.

This chain uses TRBV11-2 with TRBJ2-1; no reliable D call. The CDR3 has 13 residues. Trimming removed 3 bases at V and 4 bases at J, with 7 bases between. Germline-derived CDR1 and CDR2 are SGHAT and FQNNGV. DNA of the CDR3: TGTGCCAGCAGCTTTAGGGAATACAATGAGCAGTTCTTC. Its protein product is CASSFREYNEQFF.

This rearrangement joins TRBV9 to TRBJ2-2; TRBD1 agrees at 8 bases. The junction had 5 bases not matched to a gene; V was cut back by 0 bases and J by 4 bases. Germline V CDR1 and CDR2: SGDLS, YYNGEE. The CDR3 runs 16 residues. The CDR3 region has the DNA TGTGCCAGCAGCGTAGAGCAGGGGGCTTTCACCGGGGAGCTGTTTTTT. It yields the protein CASSVEQGAFTGELFF.